A selection of T cell receptor beta chains follows, all from one sample in a study of CD8 T cells in Susac syndrome. MiXCR was run by TCRdb on the immunoSEQ multiplex PCR reads, yielding one entry per CDR3 protein. Of 95,000 to 150,000 distinct CDR3 sequences listed, more than 80% are singletons. Sequencing input: CD8+ T cells from PBMCs. The source of these receptors is a human donor with multiple sclerosis. Each CDR3 is given with its conserved first and last residue. The D gene is left open where the match is weak. Size is omitted from some rows. Given values are once, few, many or a class for expanded clones.

TRBJ2-1 TRBV3-1 NA NA CASSQVNHYNEQFF TGTGCCAGCAGCCAAGTCAATCATTACAATGAGCAGTTCTTC
TRBJ1-1 TRBV5-1 few NA CASSFGGEAFF TGTGCCAGCAGTTTCGGCGGTGAAGCTTTCTTT
TRBJ1-4 TRBV9 NA TRBD1 CASSPTGGTNEKLFF TGTGCCAGCAGCCCAACAGGGGGAACTAATGAAAAACTGTTTTTT
TRBJ2-3 TRBV30 NA NA CAWPAGLSTDTQYF TGTGCCTGGCCGGCGGGACTTAGCACAGATACGCAGTATTTT
TRBJ1-5 TRBV12-3/TRBV12-4 NA NA CASSPSGNQPQHF TGTGCCAGCAGTCCATCCGGCAATCAGCCCCAGCATTTT
TRBJ2-7 TRBV27 NA TRBD1 CASSPVGTGNEQYF TGTGCCAGCAGTCCCGTCGGGACAGGGAACGAGCAGTACTTC
TRBJ2-6 TRBV7-3 NA TRBD1 CASSLRIGDRYTGANVLTF TGTGCCAGCAGCTTAAGAATTGGGGACAGGTATACTGGGGCCAACGTCCTGACTTTC
TRBJ2-7 TRBV4-1 NA NA CASSPPGLSRREQYF TGCGCCAGCAGCCCACCGGGACTCTCCAGGCGGGAGCAGTACTTC
TRBJ2-1 TRBV20-1 NA TRBD2 CSARTSGRADEQFF TGCAGTGCCCGGACTAGCGGGAGAGCCGATGAGCAGTTCTTC
TRBJ2-1 TRBV5-5 NA NA CASSSDRYNEQFF TGTGCCAGCAGCTCAGACAGGTACAATGAGCAGTTCTTC
TRBJ1-1 TRBV9 NA NA CASSVGRGNTEAFF TGTGCCAGCAGCGTAGGGCGGGGAAACACTGAAGCTTTCTTT
TRBJ2-7 TRBV11-1 NA NA CASSAGASSYEQYF TGTGCCAGCTCCGCGGGGGCGTCCTCCTACGAGCAGTACTTC
TRBJ1-2 TRBV29-1 NA NA CSVPRTDNYGYTF TGCAGCGTGCCCCGGACCGATAACTATGGCTACACCTTC
TRBJ2-5 TRBV14 once TRBD2 CASSQGPSGQETQYF TGTGCCAGCAGCCAAGGTCCTAGCGGACAAGAGACCCAGTACTTC
TRBJ1-6 TRBV29-1 NA TRBD1 CSVEALGTGNSPLHF TGCAGCGTTGAGGCCCTTGGGACAGGGAATTCACCCCTCCACTTT
TRBJ2-3 TRBV3-1 NA NA CASSLFPDPSDTRYF TGTGCCAGCAGCCTCTTCCCGGACCCCTCAGATACGCGGTATTTT
TRBJ1-2 TRBV6-5 NA NA CASSYSSTHGYTF TGTGCCAGCAGTTACTCATCTACCCATGGCTACACCTTC
TRBJ2-1 TRBV5-1 NA NA CASTLTGEQFF TGCGCCAGCACATTGACGGGTGAGCAGTTCTTC
TRBJ2-7 TRBV30 NA NA CAWSETDYEQYF TGTGCCTGGAGTGAGACTGACTACGAGCAGTACTTC
TRBJ1-1 TRBV6-1 NA TRBD1 CASGRTGDTEAFF TGTGCCAGCGGACGGACAGGGGACACTGAAGCTTTCTTT
TRBJ2-7 TRBV12-3/TRBV12-4 few TRBD1 CASRGTGDAYEQYF TGTGCCAGCAGAGGGACAGGTGACGCCTACGAGCAGTACTTC
TRBJ2-2 TRBV9 NA NA CASSLVGGATTGELFF TGTGCCAGCAGCTTAGTGGGGGGTGCCACCACCGGGGAGCTGTTTTTT
TRBJ2-7 TRBV10-3 NA TRBD1 CAISETGGSYEQYF TGTGCCATCAGTGAGACAGGGGGTTCCTACGAGCAGTACTTC
TRBJ2-1 TRBV15 NA TRBD2 CATRGPGGEQFF TGTGCCACCAGGGGACCGGGAGGTGAGCAGTTCTTC
TRBJ2-5 TRBV5-6 NA TRBD1 CASSPGTGDTQYF TGTGCCAGCAGCCCCGGGACAGGGGATACCCAGTACTTC
TRBJ2-3 TRBV9 NA TRBD2 CASSPSSGRGGTDTQYF TGTGCCAGCAGCCCGAGCAGCGGGAGGGGAGGCACAGATACGCAGTATTTT
TRBJ2-1 TRBV9 NA NA CASSVGSLDGEQFF TGTGCCAGCAGCGTAGGTTCCCTCGATGGGGAGCAGTTCTTC
TRBJ2-7 TRBV20-1 NA TRBD2 CSARHPGTTFSYEQYF TGCAGTGCTAGGCACCCCGGGACTACCTTCTCCTACGAGCAGTACTTC
TRBJ2-7 TRBV28 NA NA CASSPSRSSYEQYF TGTGCCAGCAGCCCCTCCAGGAGCTCCTACGAGCAGTACTTC
TRBJ1-6 TRBV6-5 once NA CASSYDLVGRPFGSPLHF TGTGCCAGCAGTTACGACTTGGTTGGCCGGCCTTTTGGTTCACCCCTCCACTTT
TRBJ2-1 TRBV29-1 NA TRBD1 CSVEDGQGAHEQFF TGCAGCGTTGAAGATGGACAGGGGGCGCATGAGCAGTTCTTC
TRBJ1-1 TRBV5-1 NA TRBD1 CASSWGQGIEAFF TGCGCCAGCAGCTGGGGACAGGGGATTGAAGCTTTCTTT
TRBJ1-5 TRBV27 NA NA CASSFAGRSNQPQHF TGTGCCAGCAGTTTCGCTGGGAGAAGCAATCAGCCCCAGCATTTT
TRBJ2-4 TRBV10-3 NA NA CAISESPPWDPKNIQYF TGTGCCATCAGTGAGTCGCCCCCCTGGGACCCCAAAAACATTCAGTACTTC
TRBJ2-7 TRBV19 NA NA CASSAAGHLTYEQYF TGTGCCAGTAGTGCGGCGGGACATCTAACCTACGAGCAGTACTTC
TRBJ2-1 TRBV7-2 NA NA CASSPVTSSSNNEQFF TGTGCCAGCAGCCCCGTTACTAGTTCCTCTAACAATGAGCAGTTCTTC
TRBJ2-5 TRBV5-1 NA TRBD2 CASTPPGGGETQYF TGCGCCAGCACCCCCCCGGGGGGTGGCGAGACCCAGTACTTC
TRBJ2-7 TRBV5-1 NA TRBD2 CASSLGGVEQYF TGCGCCAGCAGCCTGGGGGGGGTCGAGCAGTACTTC
TRBJ2-3 TRBV24-1 once NA CAVGTLGTDTQYF TGTGCCGTCGGGACTCTGGGCACAGATACGCAGTATTTT
TRBJ2-7 TRBV27 NA TRBD1 CASSTRQGATYEQYF TGTGCCAGCAGTACAAGACAGGGGGCAACCTACGAGCAGTACTTC
TRBJ1-2 TRBV12-3/TRBV12-4 NA NA CASTGYWDYGYTF TGTGCCAGCACGGGGTACTGGGACTATGGCTACACCTTC
TRBJ1-1 TRBV6-5 NA NA CASSYRRGEAFF TGTGCCAGCAGTTACCGGCGAGGGGAAGCTTTCTTT
TRBJ1-1 TRBV19 NA TRBD1 CASSMDRGGNTEAFF TGTGCCAGTAGTATGGACAGGGGGGGGAACACTGAAGCTTTCTTT
TRBJ2-2 TRBV6-5 NA NA CASSYRTRGTGELFF TGTGCCAGCAGTTACCGGACCCGAGGGACCGGGGAGCTGTTTTTT
TRBJ1-1 TRBV29-1 NA NA CSAPEGGGQNTEAFF TGCAGCGCGCCAGAAGGGGGGGGGCAGAACACTGAAGCTTTCTTT
TRBJ2-3 TRBV10-1 NA NA CASTTEQLTDTQYF TGCGCCAGCACCACCGAACAGCTCACAGATACGCAGTATTTT
TRBJ2-7 TRBV20-1 NA TRBD1 CSARYLGQGAGEQYF TGCAGTGCTCGCTACCTCGGACAGGGGGCTGGGGAGCAGTACTTC
TRBJ1-2 TRBV6-5 few NA CASRSTWAEENYGYTF TGTGCCAGCCGTTCTACTTGGGCGGAAGAGAACTATGGCTACACCTTC
TRBJ2-4 TRBV9 NA NA CASSVRPGENIQYF TGTGCCAGCAGCGTTCGGCCAGGGGAAAACATTCAGTACTTC
TRBJ2-7 TRBV13 few TRBD1 CASSLPGQDYEQYF TGTGCCAGCAGCCTGCCGGGACAGGACTACGAGCAGTACTTC
TRBJ2-1 TRBV30 NA NA CAWSSIRGYNEQFF TGTGCCTGGAGTTCGATTCGCGGCTACAATGAGCAGTTCTTC
TRBJ2-7 TRBV4-1 NA NA CASSQVRDHPYEQYF TGCGCCAGCAGCCAAGTCCGGGACCATCCCTACGAGCAGTACTTC
TRBJ1-4 TRBV13 NA TRBD1 CASRAGGTASNEKLFF TGTGCCAGCAGGGCGGGAGGGACAGCGAGTAATGAAAAACTGTTTTTT
TRBJ1-1 TRBV7-9 NA NA CASSLGGPEAFF TGTGCCAGCAGCTTAGGGGGCCCTGAAGCTTTCTTT
TRBJ2-1 TRBV7-6 NA NA CASSIHSRGSYNEQFF TGTGCCAGCAGCATTCACTCCCGGGGAAGCTACAATGAGCAGTTCTTC